This section outlines one T cell receptor (beta chain) sequence together with its context. The antigen remains unidentified. The data derive from a study of cytomegalovirus exposure and HLA in healthy donors. Study results and caveats: By a later analysis, the bulk of CMV-associated TCR beta chains appeared HLA-restricted. TCR beta chains associated with HLA were, in a later analysis, more clonally expanded than equally common others.

Germline assignment: CDR1 SGHTA and CDR2 FQGNSA. V lost 3 bases and J lost 0, with 5 bases in between. This CDR3 spans 13 amino acids. A multiplex PCR was run with 60 Vbeta primers and 13 Jbeta primers. Data came from immunoSEQ multiplex PCR; TCRdb stores just in-frame clones and leaves some out. The profile covers 100,000 to 150,000 clones, with about 10% appearing a single time and under 6% taken by the ten largest. The rearrangement uses TRBV7-2 and TRBJ1-1; D ambiguous. The TCR sequence derives from a woman aged 18-35 years in good health and CMV-seropositive. Sequencing was carried out using PBMCs. CDR3 nucleotides: TGTGCCAGCAGCTTGAGCCTGAACACTGAAGCTTTCTTT. It codes for CASSLSLNTEAFF. Drawing the rest from reference TRBV7-2 and TRBJ1-1, the complete variable domain is GAGVSQSPSNKVTEKGKDVELRCDPISGHTALYWYRQSLGQGLEFLIYFQGNSAPDKSGLPSDRFSAERTGGSVSTLTIQRTQQEDSAVYLCASSLSLNTEAFFGQGTRLTVV.